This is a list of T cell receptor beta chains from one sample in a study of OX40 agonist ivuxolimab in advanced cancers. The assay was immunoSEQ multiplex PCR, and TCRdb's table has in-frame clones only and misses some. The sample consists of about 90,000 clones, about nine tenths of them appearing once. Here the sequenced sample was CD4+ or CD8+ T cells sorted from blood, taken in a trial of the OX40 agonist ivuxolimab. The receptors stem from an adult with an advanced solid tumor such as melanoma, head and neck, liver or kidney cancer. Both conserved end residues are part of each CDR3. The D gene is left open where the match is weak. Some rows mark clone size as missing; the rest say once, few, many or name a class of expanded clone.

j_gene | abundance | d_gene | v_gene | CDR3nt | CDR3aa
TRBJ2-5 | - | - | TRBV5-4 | TGTGCCTGCGCCGGGGGGCTAGCGGTCGTCCAAGAGACCCAGTACTTC | CACAGGLAVVQETQYF
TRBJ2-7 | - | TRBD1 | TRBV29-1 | TGCAGCGTTGAAGTGGACAGGTTAAAGTTCTACGAGCAGTACTTC | CSVEVDRLKFYEQYF
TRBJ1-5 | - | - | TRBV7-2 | TGTGCCAGCAGCTTTCGCCCACAGGGATGGGGCAATCAGCCCCAGCATTTT | CASSFRPQGWGNQPQHF
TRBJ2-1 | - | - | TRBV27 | TGTGCCAGCAGTTCATCTAGACGCTCCAGCTCCTACAATGAGCAGTTCTTC | CASSSSRRSSSYNEQFF
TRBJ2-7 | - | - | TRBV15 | TGTGCCACCAGCAGAGGTCTACTTCCTAACGAGCAGTACTTC | CATSRGLLPNEQYF
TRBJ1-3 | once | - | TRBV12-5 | TGTGCTAGTGGTTTCGTTACGGAGAAGCAGGATCGAAGAAACACCATATATTTT | CASGFVTEKQDRRNTIYF
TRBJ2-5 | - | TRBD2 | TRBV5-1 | TGCGCCAGCAAACTAGCGGGAGGGCCGGAGACCCAGTACTTC | CASKLAGGPETQYF
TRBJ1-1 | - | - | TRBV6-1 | TGTGCCAGCAGTGAAGTATTAAGGGACACTGAAGCTTTCTTT | CASSEVLRDTEAFF
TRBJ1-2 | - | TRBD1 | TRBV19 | TGTGCCAGTACCGGGACAGGGTACGGCTACACCTTC | CASTGTGYGYTF
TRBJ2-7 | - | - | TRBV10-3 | TGTGCCATCAGTGATTCCGACTACTCCTACGAGCAGTACTTC | CAISDSDYSYEQYF
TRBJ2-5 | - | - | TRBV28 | TGTGCCAGCACCCCTGGGGGGTTGAGGCGACAAATACAAGAGACCCAGTACTTC | CASTPGGLRRQIQETQYF
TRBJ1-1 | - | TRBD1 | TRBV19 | TGTGCCAGTAGTATAGCGGGACAGGGGGCGAGGACTGAAGCTTTCTTT | CASSIAGQGARTEAFF
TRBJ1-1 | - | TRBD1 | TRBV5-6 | TGTGCCAGCAGCCTGGGACAGGCAGAAGCTTTCTTT | CASSLGQAEAFF
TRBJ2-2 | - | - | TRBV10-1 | TGCGCCAGCGGGACAACAAACACCGGGGAGCTGTTTTTT | CASGTTNTGELFF
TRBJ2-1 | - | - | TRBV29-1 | TGCAGCGTTGTTGGGTACAATGAGCAGTTCTTC | CSVVGYNEQFF
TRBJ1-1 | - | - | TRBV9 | TGTGCCAGCAGCGTAGCTTCAGGGCCGAACACTGAAGCTTTCTTT | CASSVASGPNTEAFF
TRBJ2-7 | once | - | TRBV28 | TGTGCCAGCAGTTTTGGAGGGGCACTCACCTACGAGCAGTACTTC | CASSFGGALTYEQYF
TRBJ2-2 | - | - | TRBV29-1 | TGCAGCGTTGAATGGCGTGGGAGTCCCACCGGGGAGCTGTTTTTT | CSVEWRGSPTGELFF
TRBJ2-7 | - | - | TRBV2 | TGTGCCAGCAGTGAGCTGGGACATATTACCTACGAGCAGTACTTC | CASSELGHITYEQYF
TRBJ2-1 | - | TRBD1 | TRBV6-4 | TGTGCCAGCAGTGCCCGGGACAGGCAACACAATGAGCAGTTCTTC | CASSARDRQHNEQFF
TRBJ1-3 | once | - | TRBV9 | TGTGCCAGCAGCGCGGAGCCTAACACAGGGATCTCTGGAAACACCATATATTTT | CASSAEPNTGISGNTIYF
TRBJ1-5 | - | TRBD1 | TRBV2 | TGTGCCAGTGGACAGGTGTATAGCAATCAGCCCCAGCATTTT | CASGQVYSNQPQHF
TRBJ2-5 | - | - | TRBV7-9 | TGTGCCAGCAGCTTAGTACCTATTCTAGGCTCCTCACAAGAGACCCAGTACTTC | CASSLVPILGSSQETQYF
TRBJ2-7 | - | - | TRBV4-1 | TGCGCCAGCAGCCAGACCCCCCTAACCTACGAGCAGTACTTC | CASSQTPLTYEQYF
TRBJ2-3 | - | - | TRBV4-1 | TGCGCCAGCAGCCACGGGGGAGTTTCTCCTACGGGCACAGATACGCAGTATTTT | CASSHGGVSPTGTDTQYF
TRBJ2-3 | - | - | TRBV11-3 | TGTGCCAGCAGCTTGTGGGGCGGCACAGATACGCAGTATTTT | CASSLWGGTDTQYF
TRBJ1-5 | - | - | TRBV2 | TGTGCCAGCAGTGTTGCCGGGGCGAGGCCCCAGCATTTT | CASSVAGARPQHF
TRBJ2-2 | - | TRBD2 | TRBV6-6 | TGTGCCAGCAGTTTACAATTAGCGGGAGCGGCCGGGGAGCTGTTTTTT | CASSLQLAGAAGELFF
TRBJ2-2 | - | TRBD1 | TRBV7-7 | TGTGCTAGCAGCTCTAAGGGGGCCCCGAACACCGGGGAGCTGTTTTTT | CASSSKGAPNTGELFF
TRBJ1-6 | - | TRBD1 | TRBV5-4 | TGTGCCAGCAGCTCTGAGACAGGGGCCAGGTCACCCCTCCACTTT | CASSSETGARSPLHF
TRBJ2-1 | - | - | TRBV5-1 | TGCGCCAGCAGCTTGGTACACAATGAGCAGTTCTTC | CASSLVHNEQFF
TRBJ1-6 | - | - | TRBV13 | TGTGCCAGCAGACTTCTCCCGACGGTCCATTCTTTGAGCTCACCCCTCCACTTT | CASRLLPTVHSLSSPLHF
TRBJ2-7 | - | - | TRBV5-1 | TGCGCCAGCCTCGGGCAGGCGGAAATCTACGAGCAGTACTTC | CASLGQAEIYEQYF
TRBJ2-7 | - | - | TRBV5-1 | TGCGCCAGCAGCTTGGGTTCTGTTTACGAGCAGTACTTC | CASSLGSVYEQYF
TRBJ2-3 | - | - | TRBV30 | TGTGCCTGGAGTCCCCCCATCTCTAGCACAGATACGCAGTATTTT | CAWSPPISSTDTQYF
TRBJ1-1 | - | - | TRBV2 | TGTGCCAGCACCCGAGAAAGGAACACTGAAGCTTTCTTT | CASTRERNTEAFF